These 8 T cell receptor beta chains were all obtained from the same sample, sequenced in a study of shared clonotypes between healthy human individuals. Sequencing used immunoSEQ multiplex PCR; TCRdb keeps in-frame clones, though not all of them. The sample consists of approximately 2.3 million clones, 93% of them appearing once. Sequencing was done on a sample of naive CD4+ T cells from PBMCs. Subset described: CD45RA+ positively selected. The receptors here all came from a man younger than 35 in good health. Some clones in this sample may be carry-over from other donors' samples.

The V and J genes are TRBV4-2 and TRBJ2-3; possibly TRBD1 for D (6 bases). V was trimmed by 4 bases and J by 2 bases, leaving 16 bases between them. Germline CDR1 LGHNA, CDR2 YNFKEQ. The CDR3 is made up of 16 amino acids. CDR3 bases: TGTGCCAGCAGCCCCCGGGACATTTCATACACAGATACGCAGTATTTT. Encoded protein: CASSPRDISYTDTQYF.

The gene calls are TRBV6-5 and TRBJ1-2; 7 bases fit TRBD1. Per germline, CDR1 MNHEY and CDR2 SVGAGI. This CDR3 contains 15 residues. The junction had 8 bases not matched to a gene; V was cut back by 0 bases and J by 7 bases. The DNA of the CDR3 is TGTGCCAGCAGTTACTCGGACAGGTCCCCGGGTGGCTACACCTTC. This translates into CASSYSDRSPGGYTF.

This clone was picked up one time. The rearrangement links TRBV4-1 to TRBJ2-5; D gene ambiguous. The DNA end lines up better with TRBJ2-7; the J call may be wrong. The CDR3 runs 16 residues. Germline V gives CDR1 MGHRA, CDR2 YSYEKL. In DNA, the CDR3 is TGCGCCAGCAGCCAAGTGAGCCACGCTAACTCCTACGAGCAGTACTTC. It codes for CASSQVSHANSYEQYF.

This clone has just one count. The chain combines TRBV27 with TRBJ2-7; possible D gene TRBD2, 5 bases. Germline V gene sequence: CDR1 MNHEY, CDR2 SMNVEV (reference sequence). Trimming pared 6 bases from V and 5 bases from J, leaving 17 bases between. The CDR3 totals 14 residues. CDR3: CASSLLGPVNEQYF. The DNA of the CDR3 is TGTGCCAGCAGCTTACTAGGGCCTGTGAACGAGCAGTACTTC.

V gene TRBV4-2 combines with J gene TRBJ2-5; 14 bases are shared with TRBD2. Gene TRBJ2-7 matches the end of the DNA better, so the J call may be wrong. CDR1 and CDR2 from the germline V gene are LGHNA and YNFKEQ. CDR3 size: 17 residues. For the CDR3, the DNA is TGTGCCAGCAGCCGAGGACTAGCGGGAGGCCCCTTCTACGAGCAGTACTTC. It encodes CASSRGLAGGPFYEQYF.

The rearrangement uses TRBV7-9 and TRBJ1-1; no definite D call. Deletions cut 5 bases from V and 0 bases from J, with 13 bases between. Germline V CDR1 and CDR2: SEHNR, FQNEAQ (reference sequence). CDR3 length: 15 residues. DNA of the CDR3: TGTGCCAGCAGCCTCGGTAAAGGGATGAACACTGAAGCTTTCTTT. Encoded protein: CASSLGKGMNTEAFF.

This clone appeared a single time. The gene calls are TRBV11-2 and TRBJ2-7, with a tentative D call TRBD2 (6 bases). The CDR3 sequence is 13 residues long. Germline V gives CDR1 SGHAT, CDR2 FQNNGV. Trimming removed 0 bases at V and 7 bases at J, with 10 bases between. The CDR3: CASSLDLAREQYF. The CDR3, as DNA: TGTGCCAGCAGCTTAGACCTAGCGCGGGAGCAGTACTTC.

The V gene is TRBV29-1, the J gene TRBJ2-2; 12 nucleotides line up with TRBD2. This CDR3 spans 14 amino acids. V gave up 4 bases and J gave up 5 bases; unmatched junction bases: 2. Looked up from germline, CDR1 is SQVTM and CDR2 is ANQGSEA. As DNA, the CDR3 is TGCAGCGTTGGAGGGACTAGCGGGACCGGGGAGCTGTTTTTT. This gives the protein CSVGGTSGTGELFF.